The 15 T cell receptor beta chains given below trace back to one sample, sequenced in a study of shared clonotypes between healthy human individuals. Profiling relied on immunoSEQ multiplex PCR, and the TCRdb table lists in-frame clones only, not all of them. This sample carries 110,000 or so clones, about 62% of them seen once, and the ten largest clones take 20% to 25%. Sequencing used memory CD8+ T cells sorted from blood. The subset: CD45RO+ cells pooled with CCR7-negative TemRA cells. Receptor source: a woman younger than 45 in good health.

The V and J genes are TRBV2 and TRBJ2-3; no reliable D call. Germline loops: CDR1 SNHLY, CDR2 FYNNEI. The CDR3 is 15 residues long. V was pared by 2 bases and J by 2 bases, with 11 bases between. The CDR3 bases are TGTGCCAGCAGTGAATGGAACAGACTCACAGATACGCAGTATTTT. It specifies CASSEWNRLTDTQYF.

This clone showed up many times. This chain connects TRBV18 to TRBJ2-7, with 14 positions matching TRBD2. This CDR3 is built from 20 residues. Germline CDR1 is KGHSH and CDR2 is LQKENI. The trim removed 4 bases at V and 1 base at J, leaving 15 bases unmatched. The CDR3, as DNA: TGTGCCAGCTCACTTAGAACCGGGACTAGCGGGAGCCCAACATCCTACGAGCAGTACTTC. Its translation is CASSLRTGTSGSPTSYEQYF.

The gene calls are TRBV9 and TRBJ2-1; 13 bases are shared with TRBD2. This CDR3 comprises 19 residues. CDR1 SGDLS and CDR2 YYNGEE come from the germline V gene. The trim removed 3 bases at V and 6 bases at J, leaving 15 bases unmatched. This chain's CDR3 is CASSAKTRTSGSNRNEQFF. The DNA of the CDR3 is TGTGCCAGCAGCGCAAAAACGCGGACTAGCGGGAGTAACCGCAATGAGCAGTTCTTC.

The chain carries TRBV10-2 and TRBJ2-1; D call uncertain. Germline V lookup: CDR1 WSHSY, CDR2 SAAADI. This CDR3 has 16 residues. V was shortened by 3 bases and J by 4 bases, with 16 bases between the two germline ends. The CDR3 region has the DNA TGCGCCAGCAGTGATACGGCCACCTGGATTTACAATGAGCAGTTCTTC. Translated, it gives CASSDTATWIYNEQFF.

V gene TRBV11-2 combines with J gene TRBJ1-1; 11 bases align to TRBD1. V dropped 5 bases and J dropped 4; count of bases not matched to a gene: 9. This CDR3 comprises 16 residues. The germline V gene encodes CDR1 SGHAT and CDR2 FQNNGV. CDR3 region: CASSPLRTGGGTEAFF. In nucleotides, the CDR3 is TGTGCCAGCAGCCCACTCCGGACAGGGGGCGGCACTGAAGCTTTCTTT.

The chain joins TRBV5-1 to TRBJ2-3; D may be TRBD2 (6 bases). The CDR3 runs 13 residues. CDR1 is SGHRS and CDR2 is YFSETQ in the germline V gene. The V and J ends lost 4 bases and 6 bases respectively, with 12 bases between them. The chain's CDR3 is CASSLGTSDTQYF. The CDR3 DNA sequence: TGCGCCAGCAGCCTAGGGACTTCCGATACGCAGTATTTT.

This clone was counted between two and nine times. This rearrangement joins TRBV5-8 to TRBJ2-2, with unresolved D. The CDR3 covers 13 residues. Germline V CDR1 and CDR2: SGHTS, YDEGEE. V lost 1 base and J lost 0, with 1 base in between. The CDR3 region has the DNA TGTGCCAGCAGCTTGACGAACACCGGGGAGCTGTTTTTT. This codes for CASSLTNTGELFF.

The rearrangement joins TRBV28 to TRBJ2-7; TRBD1 matches 7 bases. In germline, CDR1 is MDHEN, CDR2 SYDVKM. The CDR3 runs to 15 residues. With 6 bases clipped from V and 0 bases from J, the junction kept 8 bases outside the gene matches. The CDR3 coding sequence is TGTGCCAGCAGAATAGGACAGGTTAGCTCCTACGAGCAGTACTTC. Translated, it gives CASRIGQVSSYEQYF.

This rearrangement joins TRBV7-2 to TRBJ2-7; maybe TRBD2 (5 bases). V lost 1 base and J 2 bases, leaving 9 bases between the germline ends. CDR3 length equals 14 residues. CDR1 and CDR2 from the germline V gene are SGHTA and FQGNSA. CDR3 protein: CASSLVGGPYEQYF. In DNA, the CDR3 is TGTGCCAGCAGCTTAGTAGGAGGACCCTACGAGCAGTACTTC. Complete variable domain (other parts from reference TRBV7-2 and TRBJ2-7): GAGVSQSPSNKVTEKGKDVELRCDPISGHTALYWYRQSLGQGLEFLIYFQGNSAPDKSGLPSDRFSAERTGGSVSTLTIQRTQQEDSAVYLCASSLVGGPYEQYFGPGTRLTVT.

Turning to this clone: A far larger clone lies a single base away; this is likely a read error. The genes are TRBV6-1 and TRBJ2-7; D might be TRBD2 (6 bases). The ends were cut back, 4 bases at V and 2 bases at J, with 12 bases in the middle. Germline V gives CDR1 MNHNS, CDR2 SASEGT. The CDR3 consists of 14 residues. DNA for the CDR3: TGTGCCAGCAGTGTTGGGACTGACCCCTACGAGCAGTACTTC. Protein product: CASSVGTDPYEQYF.

The chain uses TRBV19 and TRBJ2-6, with 9 bases aligning to TRBD1. The CDR3 contains 19 residues. Germline V CDR1 and CDR2: LNHDA, SQIVND (reference sequence). J was trimmed by 2 bases and V by 5 bases; bases with no gene match: 13. This chain's CDR3 is CASSAYQRDRVPGANVLTF. The CDR3 DNA follows: TGTGCCAGTAGTGCCTACCAAAGGGACAGGGTTCCTGGGGCCAACGTCCTGACTTTC.

The rearrangement uses TRBV7-2 and TRBJ2-7; TRBD1 agrees at 8 bases. The germline V gene encodes CDR1 SGHTA and CDR2 FQGNSA. V lost 4 bases and J lost 3; bases outside the gene matches: 11. The CDR3 runs to 16 residues. CDR3 in DNA: TGTGCCAGCAGCTCTTATCAACGGGACAGGCTCTACGAGCAGTACTTC. Its translation is CASSSYQRDRLYEQYF. Filled out from reference TRBV7-2 and TRBJ2-7, the complete variable domain reads GAGVSQSPSNKVTEKGKDVELRCDPISGHTALYWYRQSLGQGLEFLIYFQGNSAPDKSGLPSDRFSAERTGGSVSTLTIQRTQQEDSAVYLCASSSYQRDRLYEQYFGPGTRLTVT.

This clone was seen at least ten times. The chain carries TRBV6-6 and TRBJ1-3; D remains unclear. The germline V gene has CDR1 MNHNY and CDR2 SVGAGI (reference sequence). The CDR3 runs 13 residues. The ends were cut back, 5 bases at V and 8 bases at J, with 13 bases in the middle. The DNA of the CDR3 is TGTGCCAGCAGTGGCCTTGGTATCGACACCATATATTTT. Encoded protein: CASSGLGIDTIYF.

V usage is TRBV27 and J usage is TRBJ1-2, with a tentative D call TRBD1 (5 bases). The V end lost 1 base, the J end lost 3 bases, and 9 bases lay between the germline ends. CDR3 size: 14 residues. Germline V gives CDR1 MNHEY, CDR2 SMNVEV (reference sequence). The CDR3 DNA reads as TGTGCCAGCAGTTTATACCCAGGGCACTATGGCTACACCTTC. Translation: CASSLYPGHYGYTF.

This clone was seen ten or more times. Other DNA sequences in this sample translate to the same CDR3. The J gene is TRBJ2-3, the V gene TRBV6-4; D remains unclear. With 0 bases removed from V and 2 bases from J, the gap between germline ends came to 3 bases. The CDR3 has 13 amino acids. Germline V gene data show CDR1 as MRHNA and CDR2 as SNTAGT. CDR3 sequence (DNA): TGTGCCAGCAGTGACTCGACCACAGATACGCAGTATTTT. Translated, it gives CASSDSTTDTQYF.